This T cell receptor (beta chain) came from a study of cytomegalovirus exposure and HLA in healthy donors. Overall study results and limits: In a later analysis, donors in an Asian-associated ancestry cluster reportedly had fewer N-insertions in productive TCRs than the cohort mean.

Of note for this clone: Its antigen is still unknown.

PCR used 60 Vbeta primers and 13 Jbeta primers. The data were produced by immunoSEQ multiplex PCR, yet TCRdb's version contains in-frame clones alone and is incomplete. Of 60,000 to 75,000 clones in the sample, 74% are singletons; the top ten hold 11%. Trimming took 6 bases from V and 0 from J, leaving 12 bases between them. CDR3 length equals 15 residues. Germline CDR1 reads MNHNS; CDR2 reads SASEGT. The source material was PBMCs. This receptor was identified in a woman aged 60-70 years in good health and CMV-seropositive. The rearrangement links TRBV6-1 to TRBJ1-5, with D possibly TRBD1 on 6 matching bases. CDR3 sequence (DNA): TGTGCCAGCAGAGCGAGGACAGTTAGCAATCAGCCCCAGCATTTT. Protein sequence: CASRARTVSNQPQHF.